This T cell receptor (beta chain) derives from a study of shared clonotypes between healthy human individuals. Assay used: immunoSEQ multiplex PCR; TCRdb lists only in-frame clones, some missing. The sample lists about 2.4 million clones, under 95% occurring once. Details on this clone: What it recognizes is unknown. Different DNA sequences within this sample yield the same CDR3.

Germline loops: CDR1 SQVTM, CDR2 ANQGSEA. The CDR3 is 11 amino acids. V was shortened by 6 bases and J by 5 bases, with 10 bases between the two germline ends. Study results and caveats: Since donors were few, the genetic and exposure-history diversity represented was limited.

The V gene is TRBV29-1, the J gene TRBJ2-5, with a possible D match to TRBD1 (5 bases). The origin of this receptor is a man between 18 and 35 years old in good health. Some clones in this sample may be carry-over from other donors' samples. The sample was naive CD4+ T cells from PBMCs. Subset specified: CD45RA+ positively selected. The CDR3 nucleotides read TGCAGCGTGCGTAGGGGTGAGACCCAGTACTTC. Amino acids: CSVRRGETQYF. Together with reference TRBV29-1 and TRBJ2-5, the CDR3 gives the full variable domain: SAVISQKPSRDICQRGTSLTIQCQVDSQVTMMFWYRQQPGQSLTLIATANQGSEATYESGFVIDKFPISRPNLTFSTLTVSNMSPEDSSIYLCSVRRGETQYFGPGTRLLVL.